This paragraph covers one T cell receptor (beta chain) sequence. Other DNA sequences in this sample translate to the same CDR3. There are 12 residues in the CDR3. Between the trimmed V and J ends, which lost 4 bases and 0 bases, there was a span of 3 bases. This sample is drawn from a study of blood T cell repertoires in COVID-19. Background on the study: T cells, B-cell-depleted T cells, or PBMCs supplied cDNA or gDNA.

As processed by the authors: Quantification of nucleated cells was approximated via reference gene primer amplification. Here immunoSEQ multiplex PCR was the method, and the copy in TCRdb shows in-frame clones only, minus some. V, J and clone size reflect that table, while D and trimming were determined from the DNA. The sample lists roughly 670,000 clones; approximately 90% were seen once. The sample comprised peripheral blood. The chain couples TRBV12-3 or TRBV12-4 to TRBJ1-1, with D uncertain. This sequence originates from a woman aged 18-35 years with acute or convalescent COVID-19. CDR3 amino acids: CASSSVNTEAFF. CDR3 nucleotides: TGTGCCAGCAGTTCCGTGAACACTGAAGCTTTCTTT.